Each of the 20 T cell receptor beta chains below was sequenced from the same sample in a study of B cell selection in AIRE deficiency (dated 2019 in TCRdb). Libraries came from the immunoSEQ multiplex PCR assay. Here the immuneACCESS table is served through TCRdb, limited to in-frame sequences with V and J called. Missing clones are a known gap in these copies; in checked studies unresolved V genes cover under half, and the rest lacks a known reason. The sample data list some 25,000 clones, and around 96% of these were observed just once. In total, the top ten clones hold about 0.17% of the sample. CD4+CD127+ cells were sorted as the conventional CD4 T cell population. Sequencing input: CD4+CD127+ conventional T cells sorted from PBMCs. These receptors were taken from a human donor in good health.

The chain uses TRBV4-1 and TRBJ2-7; 7 bases fit TRBD2. The V gene end was trimmed by 0 bases and the J gene end by 0 bases; junction bases not matched to a gene: 8. Germline assignment: CDR1 MGHRA and CDR2 YSYEKL. This CDR3 comprises 17 residues. The CDR3 bases are TGCGCCAGCAGCCAAGATGGACGGCGGGGGAGCTCCTACGAGCAGTACTTC. This encodes CASSQDGRRGSSYEQYF.

The chain combines TRBV7-6 with TRBJ1-1, with 8 bases fitting TRBD1. The CDR3 consists of 14 residues. V lost 3 bases and J lost 3; bases outside the gene matches: 3. The germline V gene encodes CDR1 SGHVS and CDR2 FNYEAQ. The DNA of the CDR3 is TGTGCCAGCAGCTTCGGACAGGGATACACTGAAGCTTTCTTT. Translated: CASSFGQGYTEAFF.

The chain recombines TRBV11-2 with TRBJ2-5; 7 bases map to TRBD1. The CDR3 has 16 residues. The germline gives CDR1 SGHAT, CDR2 FQNNGV. V shed 5 bases and J 5 bases; nucleotides not matched to a gene: 14. In DNA form, the CDR3 reads TGTGCCAGCAGCCAGACGACAGGGCTTCTTCTTGAGACCCAGTACTTC. It yields the protein CASSQTTGLLLETQYF.

This chain uses TRBV27 with TRBJ1-1; possible D gene TRBD1, 6 bases. Trimming left V 6 bases short and J 6 bases short, with 17 bases between. The V gene's germline CDR1 is MNHEY and CDR2 SMNVEV (reference sequence). The CDR3 has 14 amino acids. The CDR3: CASRDSQWRAEAFF. The CDR3 DNA reads as TGTGCCAGCAGGGACAGCCAATGGCGGGCTGAAGCTTTCTTT.

J is TRBJ1-4 and V is TRBV10-3; D might be TRBD1 (5 bases). This CDR3 has 15 residues. V was clipped by 8 bases and J by 0 bases, with 13 bases between them. Germline V gene data show CDR1 as ENHRY and CDR2 as SYGVKD. The DNA for the CDR3 is TGTGCCATCGGGGGGGAAGATACAACTAATGAAAAACTGTTTTTT. It codes for CAIGGEDTTNEKLFF.

The gene calls are TRBV11-2 and TRBJ2-1; TRBD2 matches at 12 bases. Germline CDR1 SGHAT, CDR2 FQNNGV. V was clipped by 4 bases and J by 5 bases; unmatched bases: 6. The CDR3 spans 16 residues. CDR3 DNA sequence: TGTGCCAGCAGCTCTCTTGGACTAGCGGGGAACAATGAGCAGTTCTTC. This sequence encodes CASSSLGLAGNNEQFF. Using reference TRBV11-2 and TRBJ2-1 for the parts outside the CDR3, the full variable domain is EAGVAQSPRYKIIEKRQSVAFWCNPISGHATLYWYQQILGQGPKLLIQFQNNGVVDDSQLPKDRFSAERLKGVDSTLKIQPAKLEDSAVYLCASSSLGLAGNNEQFFGPGTRLTVL.

The chain carries TRBV7-6 and TRBJ2-7; D might be TRBD1 (5 bases). The CDR3 contains 14 residues. The V gene lost 3 bases and the J gene lost 6 bases, with 15 bases spanning the gap. Germline V lookup: CDR1 SGHVS, CDR2 FNYEAQ. The CDR3 region has the DNA TGTGCCAGCAGCTTTGGGCAGTTTCAGGGCGAGCAGTACTTC. As protein: CASSFGQFQGEQYF.

To note about this clone: The same CDR3 can be traced to other DNA sequences in this sample. The rearrangement uses TRBV5-8 and TRBJ1-4, with D uncertain. Germline V gives CDR1 SGHTS, CDR2 YDEGEE. Trimming left V 2 bases short and J 8 bases short, with 16 bases between. The CDR3 runs 15 residues. CDR3 in amino acids: CASSFFQGGNEKLFF. CDR3 nucleotide sequence: TGTGCCAGCAGCTTTTTTCAAGGAGGCAACGAAAAACTGTTTTTT.

The genes are TRBV9 and TRBJ2-5; perhaps TRBD2 as D (6 bases). From germline, CDR1 is SGDLS and CDR2 YYNGEE. Trimming took off 4 bases at V and 7 bases at J, with 17 bases between the two ends. CDR3 size: 14 residues. CDR3 sequence: CASSYGLTGGTQYF. CDR3 in DNA: TGTGCCAGCAGCTATGGACTTACCGGGGGGACCCAGTACTTC.

The chain links TRBV12-5 to TRBJ2-5, with D perhaps assigned TRBD1 or TRBD2 (5 bases each). The length of the CDR3 is 13 residues. Germline V CDR1 and CDR2: LGHNT, FRNRAP. Trimming removed 7 bases from V and 2 bases from J, with 11 bases in between. CDR3 sequence (DNA): TGTGCTAGTGCCGGGGACCTACAAGAGACCCAGTACTTC. This sequence encodes CASAGDLQETQYF.

The chain joins TRBV5-6 to TRBJ2-5, with a weak D call TRBD1 (6 bases). CDR3 size: 16 residues. The V end lost 6 bases, the J end lost 5 bases, and 23 bases lay between the germline ends. Germline values: CDR1 SGHDT, CDR2 YYEEEE. The CDR3 region is CASTSNTGIVRETQYF. CDR3 nucleotides: TGTGCCAGCACCTCCAACACAGGGATAGTGAGGGAGACCCAGTACTTC.

Only one count was recorded for this clone. This chain connects TRBV5-4 to TRBJ2-2, with 11 bases lining up with TRBD2. The CDR3 loop spans 16 amino acids. The germline CDR1 and CDR2 sequences are SGHNT and YYREEE (reference sequence). With 4 bases clipped from V and 2 bases from J, the junction kept 4 bases outside the gene matches. In DNA form, the CDR3 reads TGTGCCAGCAGCCCTACTAGCGGGGGAAACACCGGGGAGCTGTTTTTT. It translates to CASSPTSGGNTGELFF.

This chain uses TRBV7-8 with TRBJ1-2, with D tentatively TRBD1 (5 bases). Trimming stripped 4 bases from V and 4 bases from J, with 22 bases between. Per the germline V gene, CDR1 is SGHVS and CDR2 is FQNEAQ. The CDR3 sequence is 17 residues long. CDR3 sequence (DNA): TGTGCCAGCAGCTCTATTCCTAGCGGGGCGATATCCTATGGCTACACCTTC. Translated: CASSSIPSGAISYGYTF.

V and J are TRBV4-2 and TRBJ2-2; tentatively, D is TRBD1 (6 bases). This CDR3 contains 19 residues. Trimming cost V 0 bases and J 2 bases, with 19 bases left between them. Germline V gene data show CDR1 as LGHNA and CDR2 as YNFKEQ. DNA for the CDR3: TGTGCCAGCAGCCAAGAGGCAGGTATCGGCAGGGGAAACACCGGGGAGCTGTTTTTT. The encoded protein is CASSQEAGIGRGNTGELFF.

This CDR3 is CASSQWEQGKNEQFF. CDR3 DNA: TGTGCCAGCAGCCAATGGGAGCAGGGGAAGAATGAGCAGTTCTTC. The chain carries TRBV11-3 and TRBJ2-1, with D possibly matching TRBD1 (6 bases). V dropped 5 bases and J dropped 7 bases, with 18 bases sitting between them. Germline values: CDR1 SGHNT, CDR2 YENEEA. The CDR3 is 15 amino acids.

The rearrangement joins TRBV5-1 to TRBJ1-5; D is perhaps TRBD1 (5 bases). V lost 1 base and J 4 bases, leaving 9 bases between the germline ends. The CDR3 runs 14 residues. In germline, CDR1 is SGHRS, CDR2 YFSETQ. The CDR3 loop reads CASSLREGNQPQHF. CDR3 coding DNA: TGCGCCAGCAGCTTGCGAGAGGGGAATCAGCCCCAGCATTTT.

In DNA, the CDR3 is TGCGCCAGCAGCGATCTGACAGGGTTTAACACTGAAGCTTTCTTT. Translation gives CASSDLTGFNTEAFF. J is TRBJ1-1 and V is TRBV5-1; 7 positions agree with TRBD1. Germline V gene sequence: CDR1 SGHRS, CDR2 YFSETQ. There are 15 residues in the CDR3. After removal of 4 bases from V and 2 bases from J, the junction contained 8 bases not matched to a gene.

This clone occurred once. V and J are TRBV30 and TRBJ2-7; D gene unclear. V dropped 2 bases and J dropped 0 bases, with 20 bases sitting between them. The germline V gene has CDR1 GTSNPN and CDR2 SVGIG (reference sequence). There are 17 residues in the CDR3. The CDR3 loop reads CAWSLYRADFSSYEQYF. The CDR3 nucleotides read TGTGCCTGGAGTCTCTATAGGGCCGACTTCTCCTCCTACGAGCAGTACTTC.

V gene TRBV27 combines with J gene TRBJ1-3; D gene ambiguous. This CDR3 region has 15 residues. The germline CDR1 and CDR2 sequences are MNHEY and SMNVEV (reference sequence). Trimming shortened V by 4 bases and J by 0 bases, and 10 bases separated the two germline ends. CDR3 protein: CASSYSFSSGNTIYF. The CDR3 DNA reads as TGTGCCAGCAGTTACAGCTTCAGCTCTGGAAACACCATATATTTT.

The genes are TRBV9 and TRBJ2-3; D possibly corresponds to TRBD2 (5 bases). This CDR3 region has 15 residues. Germline-derived CDR1 and CDR2 are SGDLS and YYNGEE. Trimming removed 4 bases at V and 0 bases at J, with 12 bases between. Written as DNA, the CDR3 is TGTGCCAGCAGCCCAGGAGGCTGGAGCACAGATACGCAGTATTTT. Its translation is CASSPGGWSTDTQYF.